Presented here are 25 T cell receptor beta chains from one specimen sequenced in a study of monozygotic twins with inflammatory bowel disease. TCRdb re-called the 5' RACE reads and gives one entry per CDR3 protein, without DNA. This specimen shows around 200,000 distinct CDR3 sequences; the ten leading clones hold roughly 1.5%. Sample: blood. The receptors come from a human donor with ulcerative colitis or Crohn's disease, or a healthy co-twin of an affected twin (not recorded which).

J is TRBJ2-5 and V is TRBV29-1; the D call of TRBD1 rests on TCRdb alone, since no DNA is present to check it. Germline CDR1 is SQVTM and CDR2 is ANQGSEA. This CDR3 is 15 amino acids long. The CDR3 reads CSGKRGGGVEETQYF.

The chain links TRBV6-6 to TRBJ2-3; TCRdb reports TRBD1, a call that lacks DNA to check it against. Germline lookup yields CDR1 MNHNY and CDR2 SVGAGI (reference sequence). The CDR3 is made up of 14 amino acids. CDR3 in amino acids: CDSRRNTGKDTQYF.

The chain combines TRBV5-6 with TRBJ2-7. Germline assignment: CDR1 SGHDT and CDR2 YYEEEE. The CDR3 loop spans 12 amino acids. CDR3 loop: CASRWGNYEQYF.

The chain couples TRBV3-1 to TRBJ2-5. CDR1 and CDR2 from the germline V gene are LGHDT and YNNKEL (reference sequence). The CDR3 consists of 12 residues. The CDR3: CASSHQQETQYF.

The chain has TRBV15 and TRBJ1-4; the D call from TCRdb, TRBD1, cannot be confirmed without DNA. This CDR3 has 14 residues. The germline gives CDR1 LNHNV, CDR2 YYDKDF (reference sequence). The CDR3 is CATSEDRENEKLFF.

The chain employs TRBV4-1 and TRBJ1-5. The CDR3 loop spans 13 amino acids. Germline V gives CDR1 MGHRA, CDR2 YSYEKL. The CDR3 sequence: CASSQVLSGAQHF.

The chain uses TRBV6-1 and TRBJ1-5; TCRdb names TRBD1, which stays unverified in the absence of DNA. Germline V gene lookup returns CDR1 MNHNS and CDR2 SASEGT. CDR3 length: 13 amino acids. The CDR3 is CASNLGGNQPQHF.

This chain links TRBV7-8 with TRBJ2-1; the TCRdb call, TRBD1, lacks DNA for checking. The CDR3 is 15 amino acids. Germline V lookup: CDR1 SGHVS, CDR2 FQNEAQ. CDR3 region: CASKIPGPLVNEQFF.

The chain carries TRBV20-1 and TRBJ2-1; TCRdb designates TRBD2, a call that cannot be tested without DNA. This CDR3 spans 16 amino acids. Looked up from germline, CDR1 is DFQATT and CDR2 is SNEGSKA (reference sequence). The CDR3 region is CSATWGSGGRYNEQFF.

The J gene is TRBJ1-4, the V gene TRBV25-1; checking the TCRdb D call of TRBD1 is not possible without DNA. The CDR3 length is 15 residues. The germline V gene has CDR1 MGHDK and CDR2 SYGVNS. The CDR3 loop is CASSEGSGAAEKLFF.

The chain has TRBV29-1 and TRBJ1-2; TCRdb selects TRBD1, and the lack of DNA leaves this call unchecked. The CDR3 contains 13 residues. Germline lookup yields CDR1 SQVTM and CDR2 ANQGSEA. The CDR3 is CSVRGKGPYGYTF.

The J gene is TRBJ1-5, the V gene TRBV20-1; checking the TCRdb D call of TRBD1 is not possible without DNA. The germline V gene has CDR1 DFQATT and CDR2 SNEGSKA (reference sequence). The CDR3 contains 13 residues. This CDR3 is CSAADRDAWPQHF.

The gene calls are TRBV9 and TRBJ1-4. Germline V gives CDR1 SGDLS, CDR2 YYNGEE. The CDR3 is made up of 14 amino acids. CDR3 residues: CASSVATTNEKLFF.

The V gene is TRBV5-1, the J gene TRBJ1-1; without DNA, the TCRdb call of TRBD1 cannot be checked. The CDR3 loop spans 14 amino acids. Germline V gives CDR1 SGHRS, CDR2 YFSETQ. The CDR3 region is CASSSGQGRTEAFF.

The chain uses TRBV7-9 and TRBJ2-1. This CDR3 has 15 amino acids. Germline V gene sequence: CDR1 SEHNR, CDR2 FQNEAQ (reference sequence). The CDR3 spells CASSQDGSSYNEQFF.

V and J are TRBV11-2 and TRBJ1-1; TCRdb names TRBD1, which stays unverified in the absence of DNA. The CDR3 length is 13 residues. The germline V gene has CDR1 SGHAT and CDR2 FQNNGV. CDR3 protein: CASNQQANTEAFF.

V usage is TRBV29-1 and J usage is TRBJ1-5. The CDR3 is 13 residues long. Germline V CDR1 and CDR2: SQVTM, ANQGSEA. The chain's CDR3 is CSVASGSNQPQHF.

The chain carries TRBV29-1 and TRBJ1-1; the D gene TCRdb calls, TRBD1, cannot be checked with no DNA. CDR1 is SQVTM and CDR2 is ANQGSEA in the germline V gene. The CDR3 contains 14 residues. The CDR3 sequence: CSVARDMVGTEAFF. Based on the CDR3 plus reference TRBV29-1 and TRBJ1-1, the full variable domain is SAVISQKPSRDICQRGTSLTIQCQVDSQVTMMFWYRQQPGQSLTLIATANQGSEATYESGFVIDKFPISRPNLTFSTLTVSNMSPEDSSIYLCSVARDMVGTEAFFGQGTRLTVV.

This chain connects TRBV6-2 or TRBV6-3 to TRBJ2-2; lacking DNA, the TRBD1 call made by TCRdb goes unchecked. This CDR3 has 18 amino acids. From germline, CDR1 is MNHEY and CDR2 SVGEGT. CDR3: CASSYLSPSTGLDGELFF.

The gene calls are TRBV10-3 and TRBJ1-2. CDR1 ENHRY and CDR2 SYGVKD come from the germline V gene. The CDR3 runs 15 residues. This CDR3 is CAISESAGRGYGYTF.

The chain joins TRBV28 to TRBJ2-4; the TCRdb call, TRBD1, lacks DNA for checking. Germline assignment: CDR1 MDHEN and CDR2 SYDVKM. The CDR3 sequence is 16 residues long. The CDR3 spells CASSVPRGRAKNIQYF.

This CDR3 is CASSFGGPLTGELFF. The rearrangement joins TRBV27 to TRBJ2-2; with no DNA, the TCRdb D assignment of TRBD1 cannot be verified. The CDR3 runs to 15 residues. From germline, CDR1 is MNHEY and CDR2 SMNVEV (reference sequence).

The genes are TRBV7-9 and TRBJ2-7. The CDR3 runs 14 residues. Looked up from germline, CDR1 is SEHNR and CDR2 is FQNEAQ (reference sequence). The CDR3 protein is CASSLGYKAVEQYF.

The genes are TRBV7-2 and TRBJ2-2; the TCRdb D gene call, TRBD2, has no DNA to confirm it. CDR1 is SGHTA, CDR2 FQGNSA, per germline. This CDR3 spans 16 amino acids. CDR3 loop: CASSGGTSRYTGELFF.

CDR3 residues: CASKTGTGFSGELFF. This chain joins TRBV12-3 or TRBV12-4 and TRBJ2-2; TCRdb reports TRBD1, a call that lacks DNA to check it against. CDR3 size: 15 residues.